The rows below give T cell receptor beta chains drawn from one sample of a study of cytomegalovirus exposure and HLA in healthy donors. The repertoire was sequenced with immunoSEQ multiplex PCR; TCRdb's copy has only in-frame clones and lacks some. The sample has 100,000 to 150,000 clones, about 10% seen once. The sequenced material came from PBMCs. The receptors were gathered from a woman aged 40 to 49 in good health and CMV-seropositive. CDR3s include the opening cysteine and the closing phenylalanine or tryptophan. The order of the fields is clone size, D gene, J gene, V gene, CDR3 protein, CDR3 DNA. The D gene is left open where the match is weak. Clone size is shown for a subset of rows, as once, few, many or a class of expanded clone.

clone size: few
D gene: -
J gene: TRBJ2-4
V gene: TRBV5-1
CDR3 protein: CASSPNRQGQNIQYF
CDR3 DNA: TGCGCCAGCAGCCCGAACCGTCAGGGTCAAAACATTCAGTACTTC

clone size: -
D gene: -
J gene: TRBJ2-2
V gene: TRBV6-5
CDR3 protein: CASSYTSGSTGELLF
CDR3 DNA: TGTGCCAGCAGCTACACCTCGGGGAGCACCGGGGAGCTGCTTTTT

clone size: few
D gene: -
J gene: TRBJ2-7
V gene: TRBV6-6
CDR3 protein: CASSYNQGAYEQYF
CDR3 DNA: TGTGCCAGCAGTTACAACCAGGGCGCCTACGAGCAGTACTTC

clone size: few
D gene: TRBD2
J gene: TRBJ2-7
V gene: TRBV6-1
CDR3 protein: CASRPLAGGSYEQYF
CDR3 DNA: TGTGCCAGCAGGCCACTAGCGGGGGGCTCCTACGAGCAGTACTTC

clone size: -
D gene: -
J gene: TRBJ1-3
V gene: TRBV7-9
CDR3 protein: CASSWWPNSGNTIYF
CDR3 DNA: TGTGCCAGCAGCTGGTGGCCAAACTCTGGAAACACCATATATTTT

clone size: -
D gene: TRBD1
J gene: TRBJ1-5
V gene: TRBV7-8
CDR3 protein: CASSLNRGGNQPQNF
CDR3 DNA: TGTGCCAGCAGCTTAAACAGGGGAGGCAATCAGCCCCAGAATTTT

clone size: few
D gene: -
J gene: TRBJ2-5
V gene: TRBV7-8
CDR3 protein: CASSLSMYQETQYF
CDR3 DNA: TGTGCCAGCAGCTTATCAATGTACCAAGAGACCCAGTACTTC

clone size: few
D gene: -
J gene: TRBJ1-3
V gene: TRBV7-9
CDR3 protein: CASSLAGGINTIYF
CDR3 DNA: TGTGCCAGCAGCTTAGCAGGGGGAATAAACACCATATATTTT

clone size: -
D gene: TRBD1
J gene: TRBJ2-2
V gene: TRBV19
CDR3 protein: CASHLRTGGVGELFF
CDR3 DNA: TGTGCCAGCCACTTACGGACAGGGGGTGTCGGGGAGCTGTTTTTT

clone size: -
D gene: -
J gene: TRBJ2-3
V gene: TRBV9
CDR3 protein: CASSRRGGGGQADTQYF
CDR3 DNA: TGTGCCAGCAGCAGAAGAGGGGGCGGGGGGCAGGCAGATACGCAGTATTTT

clone size: -
D gene: -
J gene: TRBJ1-2
V gene: TRBV7-9
CDR3 protein: CASSLVWRGKIDGYTF
CDR3 DNA: -

clone size: few
D gene: TRBD1
J gene: TRBJ1-4
V gene: TRBV7-6
CDR3 protein: CASSQGQIHEKLFF
CDR3 DNA: TGTGCCAGCAGCCAGGGACAGATTCATGAAAAACTGTTTTTT

clone size: -
D gene: -
J gene: TRBJ2-2
V gene: TRBV4-3
CDR3 protein: CASSQVLGVANTGELFF
CDR3 DNA: TGCGCCAGCAGCCAAGTCTTAGGAGTTGCGAACACCGGGGAGCTGTTTTTT

clone size: -
D gene: -
J gene: TRBJ1-6
V gene: TRBV2
CDR3 protein: CASSERGKASPLHF
CDR3 DNA: TGTGCCAGCAGTGAACGGGGGAAGGCTTCACCCCTCCACTTT

clone size: few
D gene: -
J gene: TRBJ1-4
V gene: TRBV11-2
CDR3 protein: CASSLDSIGDEKLFF
CDR3 DNA: TGTGCCAGCAGCTTAGACAGCATAGGAGACGAAAAACTGTTTTTT

clone size: -
D gene: -
J gene: TRBJ2-7
V gene: TRBV5-1
CDR3 protein: CASSPLGGSAEQYF
CDR3 DNA: TGCGCCAGCAGCCCGCTTGGAGGCAGCGCCGAGCAGTACTTC

clone size: few
D gene: -
J gene: TRBJ1-2
V gene: TRBV6-5
CDR3 protein: CASSYSPAVGDYGYTF
CDR3 DNA: TGTGCCAGCAGTTACTCGCCCGCGGTAGGGGACTATGGCTACACCTTC

clone size: few
D gene: -
J gene: TRBJ1-4
V gene: TRBV6-5
CDR3 protein: CASNKETAPWEKLFF
CDR3 DNA: TGTGCCAGCAACAAGGAGACAGCGCCGTGGGAAAAACTGTTTTTT

clone size: few
D gene: -
J gene: TRBJ2-7
V gene: TRBV6-1
CDR3 protein: CASSEADTYEQYF
CDR3 DNA: TGTGCCAGCAGTGAAGCGGACACCTACGAGCAGTACTTC

clone size: -
D gene: TRBD2
J gene: TRBJ2-3
V gene: TRBV5-1
CDR3 protein: CASSPPSGGVSDTQYF
CDR3 DNA: TGCGCCAGCAGCCCACCTAGCGGGGGGGTCTCAGATACGCAGTATTTT

clone size: -
D gene: -
J gene: TRBJ1-2
V gene: TRBV11-2
CDR3 protein: CASSPSPDAGYTF
CDR3 DNA: TGTGCCAGCAGCCCTAGCCCCGACGCGGGCTACACCTTC

clone size: few
D gene: -
J gene: TRBJ1-4
V gene: TRBV19
CDR3 protein: CASSPPGEKLFF
CDR3 DNA: TGTGCCAGTAGTCCCCCGGGGGAAAAACTGTTTTTT

clone size: -
D gene: TRBD1
J gene: TRBJ2-3
V gene: TRBV7-2
CDR3 protein: CASSLNQGATDTQYF
CDR3 DNA: TGTGCCAGCAGCTTAAATCAGGGGGCAACAGATACGCAGTATTTT

clone size: few
D gene: -
J gene: TRBJ2-2
V gene: TRBV6-5
CDR3 protein: CASRPQTGIGELFF
CDR3 DNA: TGTGCCAGCAGACCCCAAACAGGGATCGGGGAGCTGTTTTTT

clone size: few
D gene: TRBD2
J gene: TRBJ2-3
V gene: TRBV27
CDR3 protein: CASRRTSGPAGTQYF
CDR3 DNA: TGTGCCAGCAGGAGGACTAGCGGGCCCGCGGGTACGCAGTATTTT

clone size: few
D gene: -
J gene: TRBJ2-5
V gene: TRBV7-8
CDR3 protein: CASSLNRQETQYF
CDR3 DNA: TGTGCCAGCAGCTTAAACAGGCAAGAGACCCAGTACTTC

clone size: few
D gene: TRBD1
J gene: TRBJ1-5
V gene: TRBV6-5
CDR3 protein: CASSPDRDQPQHF
CDR3 DNA: TGTGCCAGCAGCCCTGACAGGGATCAGCCCCAGCATTTT

clone size: -
D gene: -
J gene: TRBJ2-7
V gene: TRBV11-1
CDR3 protein: CASSSQGYEQYF
CDR3 DNA: TGTGCCAGCAGTTCCCAGGGCTACGAGCAGTACTTC

clone size: -
D gene: -
J gene: TRBJ1-1
V gene: TRBV15
CDR3 protein: CATSPDPGNTEAFF
CDR3 DNA: TGTGCCACCAGTCCCGACCCGGGGAACACTGAAGCTTTCTTT

clone size: -
D gene: TRBD1
J gene: TRBJ1-1
V gene: TRBV5-1
CDR3 protein: CASSSGQSNTEAFF
CDR3 DNA: TGCGCCAGCAGCTCGGGACAGTCGAACACTGAAGCTTTCTTT